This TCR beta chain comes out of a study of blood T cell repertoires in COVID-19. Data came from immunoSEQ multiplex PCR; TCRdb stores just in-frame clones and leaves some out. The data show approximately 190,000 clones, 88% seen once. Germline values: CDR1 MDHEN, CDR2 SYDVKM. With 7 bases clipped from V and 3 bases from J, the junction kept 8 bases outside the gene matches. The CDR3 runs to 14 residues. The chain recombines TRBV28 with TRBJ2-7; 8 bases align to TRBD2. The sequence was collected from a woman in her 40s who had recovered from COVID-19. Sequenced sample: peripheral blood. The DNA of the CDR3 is TGTGCCAGCATGAAGCGGGAGAGAATCTACGAGCAGTACTTC. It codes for CASMKRERIYEQYF.